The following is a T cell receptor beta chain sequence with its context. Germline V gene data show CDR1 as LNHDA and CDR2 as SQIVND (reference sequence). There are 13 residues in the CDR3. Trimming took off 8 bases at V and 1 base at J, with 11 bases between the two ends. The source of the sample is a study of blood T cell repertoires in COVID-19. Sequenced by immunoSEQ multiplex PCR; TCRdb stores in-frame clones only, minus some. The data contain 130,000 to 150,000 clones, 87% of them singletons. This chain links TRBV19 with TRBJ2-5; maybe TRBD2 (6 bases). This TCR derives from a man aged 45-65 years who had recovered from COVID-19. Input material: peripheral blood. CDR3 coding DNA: TGTGCCAGTTCTAGGACTACCCAAGAGACCCAGTACTTC. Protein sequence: CASSRTTQETQYF.